This TCR beta chain comes out of a study of T cell responses to AZD1222 COVID-19 vaccine. Generated by immunoSEQ multiplex PCR, the TCRdb table keeps only in-frame clones and is missing some. Found here are under 150,000 clones; the top ten clones hold under 2.5%. With V trimmed by 3 bases and J by 7 bases, 9 bases remained unmatched. CDR3 length: 14 amino acids. Germline values: CDR1 SGDLS, CDR2 YYNGEE. Sequencing was performed on peripheral blood. This rearrangement joins TRBV9 to TRBJ1-1, with 7 bases that match TRBD1. The receptor comes from an adult in good health. In nucleotides, the CDR3 is TGTGCCAGCAGCGCGGTCTTCGGGACAGATGAAGCTTTCTTT. Protein: CASSAVFGTDEAFF.